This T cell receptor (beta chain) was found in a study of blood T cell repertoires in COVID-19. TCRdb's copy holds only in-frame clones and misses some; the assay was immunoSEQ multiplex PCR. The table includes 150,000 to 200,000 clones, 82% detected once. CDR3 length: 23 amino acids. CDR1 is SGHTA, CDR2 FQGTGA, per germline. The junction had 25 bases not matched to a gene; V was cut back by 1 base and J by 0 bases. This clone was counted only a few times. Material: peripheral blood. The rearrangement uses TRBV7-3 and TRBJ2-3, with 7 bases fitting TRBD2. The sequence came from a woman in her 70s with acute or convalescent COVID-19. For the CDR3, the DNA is TGTGCCAGCAGCTTAATTTACCCCCGAACCAGTATCCCAAGCGGGGTTAGCACAGATACGCAGTATTTT. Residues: CASSLIYPRTSIPSGVSTDTQYF. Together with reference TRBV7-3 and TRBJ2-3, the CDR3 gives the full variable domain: GAGVSQTPSNKVTEKGKYVELRCDPISGHTALYWYRQSLGQGPEFLIYFQGTGAADDSGLPNDRFFAVRPEGSVSTLKIQRTERGDSAVYLCASSLIYPRTSIPSGVSTDTQYFGPGTRLTVL.